Shown below are 23 T cell receptor beta chains from a single sample sequenced in a study of shared clonotypes between healthy human individuals. Repertoires were generated with immunoSEQ multiplex PCR, while TCRdb's copy carries only in-frame clones and drops some. The top ten hold about 1.7% of the sample, which has about 2.2 million clones, just over 90% seen once. Naive CD8 cells lacked CD45RO, underwent positive selection for CCR7 and left out terminally differentiated effector memory CD45RA+ cells. Sample: naive CD8+ T cells from PBMCs. The receptors here all came from a man between 18 and 29 years old in good health. Some clones in this sample may be carry-over from other donors' samples.

The chain joins TRBV11-3 to TRBJ2-1; possible D gene TRBD2, 6 bases. This CDR3 spans 16 amino acids. V was trimmed by 4 bases and J by 4 bases, leaving 17 bases between them. The germline CDR1 and CDR2 sequences are SGHNT and YENEEA. Written as DNA, the CDR3 is TGTGCCAGCAGCTATCATAGCGGAAACGCATACAATGAGCAGTTCTTC. Amino acids: CASSYHSGNAYNEQFF. The full variable domain, in which reference TRBV11-3 and TRBJ2-1 provide the parts outside the CDR3, is EAGVVQSPRYKIIEKKQPVAFWCNPISGHNTLYWYLQNLGQGPELLIRYENEEAVDDSQLPKDRFSAERLKGVDSTLKIQPAELGDSAVYLCASSYHSGNAYNEQFFGPGTRLTVL.

The chain uses TRBV6-5 and TRBJ2-7, with D possibly called TRBD1 or TRBD2 (6 bases each). CDR3 size: 12 residues. CDR1 is MNHEY and CDR2 is SVGAGI in the germline V gene. V lost 7 bases to trimming and J lost 5 bases, with 12 bases between them. CDR3 amino acids: CASTLRGDEQYF. CDR3 DNA sequence: TGTGCCAGCACCCTGAGGGGGGACGAGCAGTACTTC.

The gene calls are TRBV29-1 and TRBJ1-1; D uncertain. Germline lookup yields CDR1 SQVTM and CDR2 ANQGSEA. The CDR3 sequence is 12 residues long. The V and J ends lost 7 bases and 2 bases respectively, with 11 bases between them. CDR3 amino acids: CSAPGQNTEAFF. CDR3 nucleotide sequence: TGCAGCGCCCCGGGCCAAAACACTGAAGCTTTCTTT.

V usage is TRBV28 and J usage is TRBJ1-2; possible D gene TRBD1, 5 bases. CDR1 and CDR2 (germline): MDHEN, SYDVKM. Between the trimmed V and J ends, which lost 8 bases and 2 bases, there was a span of 15 bases. The CDR3 is 14 residues long. The CDR3 nucleotides are TGTGCCAGCTGCCGTGCCGGGGCGAACTATGGCTACACCTTC. Amino acids: CASCRAGANYGYTF.

The CDR3 nucleotides read TGCAGCGTTGATATCACGGGAGGCCGGACATCCTATGACACCGGGGAGCTGTTTTTT. Its protein is CSVDITGGRTSYDTGELFF. V is TRBV29-1 and J is TRBJ2-2; the match to TRBD2 covers 7 bases. The ends lost 3 bases at V and 3 bases at J; junction bases unmatched: 19. This CDR3 has 19 amino acids. Germline values: CDR1 SQVTM, CDR2 ANQGSEA.

This clone was seen just once. The rearrangement uses TRBV18 and TRBJ2-5; D gene ambiguous. V was trimmed by 0 bases and J by 5 bases, leaving 16 bases between them. Per germline, CDR1 KGHSH and CDR2 LQKENI. This CDR3 region has 16 residues. The CDR3 coding sequence is TGTGCCAGCTCACCACCGGGAAGAGGATTTTGGGAGACCCAGTACTTC. This translates into CASSPPGRGFWETQYF.

The chain uses TRBV6-5 and TRBJ1-1, with TRBD1 as a possible D gene (5 bases). The V end lost 2 bases, the J end lost 0 bases, and 7 bases lay between the germline ends. The CDR3 is made up of 14 amino acids. From germline, CDR1 is MNHEY and CDR2 SVGAGI. CDR3 sequence reads: CASSYEDMNTEAFF. The DNA of the CDR3 is TGTGCCAGCAGTTACGAGGACATGAACACTGAAGCTTTCTTT.

The chain carries TRBV7-9 and TRBJ1-1; D unclear. CDR1 and CDR2 (germline): SEHNR, FQNEAQ (reference sequence). Trimming cost V 0 bases and J 7 bases, with 6 bases left between them. The CDR3 loop spans 12 amino acids. The CDR3 sequence: CASSLAPDEAFF. For the CDR3, the DNA is TGTGCCAGCAGCTTAGCTCCGGATGAAGCTTTCTTT.

In its sample, this clone was seen once. The chain joins TRBV30 to TRBJ2-2; 9 nucleotides align to TRBD2. Trimming took 0 bases from V and 8 from J; bases not matched to a gene: 10. CDR3 length: 16 residues. Germline assignment: CDR1 GTSNPN and CDR2 SVGIG (reference sequence). CDR3 coding DNA: TGTGCCTGGAGTGTTCCGGGACTAGCAATTGGTGGGGAGCTGTTTTTT. Translated: CAWSVPGLAIGGELFF.

The chain links TRBV7-3 to TRBJ2-2; the D gene could be TRBD1 or TRBD2 (5 bases each). Germline V gives CDR1 SGHTA, CDR2 FQGTGA. The CDR3 contains 17 residues. V lost 5 bases, J lost 0 bases, and 16 bases lay in between. The CDR3 DNA reads as TGTGCCAGCAGCCCGGCCGGGGCTCTTGCGAACACCGGGGAGCTGTTTTTT. Translation: CASSPAGALANTGELFF.

The chain employs TRBV5-6 and TRBJ2-2; 12 bases line up with TRBD2. Germline CDR1 SGHDT, CDR2 YYEEEE. CDR3 length equals 19 residues. V trimming: 4 bases; J trimming: 6 bases; junction bases outside the gene matches: 16. Here the CDR3 DNA reads TGTGCCAGCAGCGAGCTCTGGGGACTAGCGGGTAGGATTGCCGGGGAGCTGTTTTTT. Translating it yields CASSELWGLAGRIAGELFF.

In the case of this clone: Other DNA sequences in the same sample also yield this CDR3. CDR3 nucleotide sequence: TGTGCCAGTAGTCCGGGGGCCCGTCAGCCCCAGCATTTT. This gives the protein CASSPGARQPQHF. The V and J genes are TRBV19 and TRBJ1-5; tentative D call: TRBD1 (6 bases). This CDR3 comprises 13 residues. V lost 5 bases, J lost 6 bases, and 11 bases lay in between. Germline V gives CDR1 LNHDA, CDR2 SQIVND (reference sequence).

The chain employs TRBV29-1 and TRBJ2-5; 12 bases align to TRBD2. This CDR3 contains 15 residues. With 4 bases clipped from V and 2 bases from J, the junction kept 5 bases outside the gene matches. CDR1 SQVTM and CDR2 ANQGSEA come from the germline V gene. The DNA for the CDR3 is TGCAGCGTTGTACTAGCGGGAGGACAACAAGAGACCCAGTACTTC. Translated, it gives CSVVLAGGQQETQYF. Full variable domain (rest looked up from reference TRBV29-1 and TRBJ2-5): SAVISQKPSRDICQRGTSLTIQCQVDSQVTMMFWYRQQPGQSLTLIATANQGSEATYESGFVIDKFPISRPNLTFSTLTVSNMSPEDSSIYLCSVVLAGGQQETQYFGPGTRLLVL.

V is TRBV5-4 and J is TRBJ2-7, with 11 bases identical to TRBD2. Trimming at V came to 3 bases and at J to 0 bases, leaving 11 bases not matched to a gene. CDR3 length equals 18 residues. Per the germline V gene, CDR1 is SGHNT and CDR2 is YYREEE (reference sequence). CDR3: CASSSLGLAGGDSYEQYF. The CDR3, as DNA: TGTGCCAGCAGCTCCCTGGGGCTAGCGGGAGGTGACTCCTACGAGCAGTACTTC.

Details on this clone: The same CDR3 arises from other DNA sequences in this sample as well. This chain joins TRBV6-5 and TRBJ2-7; D not resolved. The CDR3 sequence is 16 residues long. Germline CDR1 MNHEY, CDR2 SVGAGI. V gave up 0 bases and J gave up 1 base, with 13 bases separating them. In nucleotides, the CDR3 is TGTGCCAGCAGTTACTCGACCGGTACCGTTTCCTACGAGCAGTACTTC. Protein: CASSYSTGTVSYEQYF.

About this clone: The same CDR3 arises from other DNA sequences in this sample as well. V is TRBV11-2 and J is TRBJ2-7; D ambiguous. CDR1 and CDR2 (germline): SGHAT, FQNNGV. Trimming took 1 base from V and 2 from J, leaving 6 bases between them. The CDR3 length is 13 residues. CDR3 bases: TGTGCCAGCAGCTTAGGGATACCCTACGAGCAGTACTTC. This translates into CASSLGIPYEQYF.

This clone appeared once. The chain joins TRBV11-2 to TRBJ2-5; possible D gene TRBD1, 5 bases. The CDR3 extends over 16 amino acids. Germline V lookup: CDR1 SGHAT, CDR2 FQNNGV. Deletions cut 5 bases from V and 0 bases from J, with 16 bases between. CDR3 DNA sequence: TGTGCCAGCAGCCCTAGGGTGGGGCGGAACCAAGAGACCCAGTACTTC. This encodes CASSPRVGRNQETQYF.

The V gene is TRBV18, the J gene TRBJ1-2, with TRBD1 matching over 11 bases. CDR1 and CDR2 from the germline V gene are KGHSH and LQKENI. V shed 3 bases, J shed 7 bases, and the junction held 7 bases outside the gene matches. This CDR3 contains 15 residues. CDR3 coding DNA: TGTGCCAGCTCACCTCGGGACAGGGGGGAAGGTGGCTACACCTTC. Protein product: CASSPRDRGEGGYTF.

This clone was counted many times. The identical CDR3 is also encoded by other nucleotide sequences in the sample. The chain carries TRBV27 and TRBJ2-5; D not resolved. The germline V and J ends were trimmed by 3 bases and 5 bases, with 4 bases remaining between them. This CDR3 is built from 11 residues. The V gene's germline CDR1 is MNHEY and CDR2 SMNVEV (reference sequence). The CDR3 coding sequence is TGTGCCAGCAGTTTGGGGGAGACCCAGTACTTC. As protein: CASSLGETQYF.

This clone was seen only once. The chain couples TRBV28 to TRBJ1-1, with a possible D match to TRBD1 (5 bases). The CDR3 is made up of 12 amino acids. V was shortened by 5 bases and J by 9 bases, with 13 bases between the two germline ends. Germline loops: CDR1 MDHEN, CDR2 SYDVKM. The CDR3, as DNA: TGTGCCAGCAGTACCGGGGCCCCCAAAGCTTTCTTT. Its translation: CASSTGAPKAFF. Complete variable domain (other parts from reference TRBV28 and TRBJ1-1): DVKVTQSSRYLVKRTGEKVFLECVQDMDHENMFWYRQDPGLGLRLIYFSYDVKMKEKGDIPEGYSVSREKKERFSLILESASTNQTSMYLCASSTGAPKAFFGQGTRLTVV.

This chain uses TRBV28 with TRBJ2-5, with TRBD1 matching over 8 bases. V was clipped by 4 bases and J by 5 bases; unmatched bases: 6. The CDR3 consists of 14 residues. Germline values: CDR1 MDHEN, CDR2 SYDVKM. The CDR3 sequence is CASSSTGGPETQYF. The DNA of the CDR3 is TGTGCCAGCAGTTCCACAGGGGGACCGGAGACCCAGTACTTC.

This chain links TRBV6-5 with TRBJ2-5; 7 nucleotides align to TRBD1. The J call may be faulty, since TRBJ2-7 better matches the DNA end. This CDR3 comprises 14 residues. Looked up from germline, CDR1 is MNHEY and CDR2 is SVGAGI. The CDR3 DNA reads TGTGCCAGCAGCCCGGGACAGAGCTCCTACGAGCAGTACTTC. Protein: CASSPGQSSYEQYF.

The chain couples TRBV6-6 to TRBJ2-1; D remains unclear. The CDR3 extends over 14 amino acids. Germline V gives CDR1 MNHNY, CDR2 SVGAGI (reference sequence). The ends were cut back, 7 bases at V and 7 bases at J, with 17 bases in the middle. CDR3 residues: CASTNDWLGNEQFF. Here the CDR3 DNA reads TGTGCCAGCACCAACGATTGGCTTGGGAATGAGCAGTTCTTC.